This T cell receptor beta chain derives from a study of blood T cells in healthy people across ages. The second PCR ran roughly 6 to 11 cycles with a sample-barcoded 5' primer and J-beta primers. TCRdb processed the 5' RACE reads anew with MiXCR; each CDR3 protein has one entry. The sample holds more than 750,000 distinct CDR3 sequences; about 29% are singletons and the top ten take roughly 10%. The CDR3 totals 14 residues. CDR1 and CDR2 (germline): SGHVS, FQNEAQ. With 5 bases removed from V and 4 bases from J, the gap between germline ends came to 14 bases. The same data also went into a second study, on T cells of mothers and their children.

The specimen was blood. The source is a woman aged 40 to 55 in good health. The genes are TRBV7-8 and TRBJ1-1, with a possible D match to TRBD1 (5 bases). DNA for the CDR3: TGTGCCAGCAGCCTTGGCGGGGCGACCACTGAAGCTTTCTTT. Protein sequence: CASSLGGATTEAFF.